This T cell receptor (beta chain) was sequenced in a study of PD-L1 blockade in urothelial cancer. For the study at large: The patients' atezolizumab therapy, 1,200 mg intravenously every 3 weeks, started around 2014. Earlier, patients had received 0 to 3 chemotherapy regimens.

PCRs were each spiked with synthetic TCR analog templates. Assay used: immunoSEQ multiplex PCR; TCRdb lists only in-frame clones, some missing. Of roughly 50,000 clones in the sample, 70% to 90% were seen once. Sample contribution per patient ranged from 1 to 8, covering pretreatment and on-treatment. Germline values: CDR1 MNHEY, CDR2 SMNVEV (reference sequence). V was cut by 3 bases and J by 2 bases, with 14 bases left in between. The CDR3 runs 17 residues. J is TRBJ2-6 and V is TRBV27; a weak D match, TRBD1 (5 bases). The origin of this receptor is a man in his sixties with urothelial cancer. This specimen was PBMCs, taken around atezolizumab (anti-PD-L1) treatment. CDR3 in DNA: TGTGCCAGCAGTTTCCAGGGTTTTCAGACTGGGGCCAACGTCCTGACTTTC. It translates to CASSFQGFQTGANVLTF.